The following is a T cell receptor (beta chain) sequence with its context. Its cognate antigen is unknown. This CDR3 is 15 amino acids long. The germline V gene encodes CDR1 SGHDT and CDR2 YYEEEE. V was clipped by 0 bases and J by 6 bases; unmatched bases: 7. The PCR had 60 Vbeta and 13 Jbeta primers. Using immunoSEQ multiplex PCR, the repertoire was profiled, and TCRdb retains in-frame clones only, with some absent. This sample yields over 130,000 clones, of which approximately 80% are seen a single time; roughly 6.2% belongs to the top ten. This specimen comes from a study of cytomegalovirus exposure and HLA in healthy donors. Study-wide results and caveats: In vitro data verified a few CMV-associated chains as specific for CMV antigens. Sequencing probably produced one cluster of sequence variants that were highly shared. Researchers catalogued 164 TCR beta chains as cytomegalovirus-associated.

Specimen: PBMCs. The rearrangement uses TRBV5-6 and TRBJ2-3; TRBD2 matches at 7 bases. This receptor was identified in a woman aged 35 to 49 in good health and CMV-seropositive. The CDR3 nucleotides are TGTGCCAGCAGCTTGGTTCGCGGGAGTGGGGATACGCAGTATTTT. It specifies CASSLVRGSGDTQYF.